One and the same sample provided the 14 T cell receptor beta chains below, sequenced in a study of blood T cell repertoires in COVID-19. TCRdb's copy holds only in-frame clones and misses some; the assay was immunoSEQ multiplex PCR. The table includes under 350,000 clones, roughly 86% detected once. The sequenced sample was PBMCs or T cells enriched from blood (not recorded which). The source of these receptors is a woman aged 60-70 years who had recovered from COVID-19.

The chain carries TRBV3-1 (or the pseudogene TRBV3-2) and TRBJ1-3; D remains unclear. CDR1 is LGHDT, CDR2 YNNKEL, per germline (reference sequence). CDR3 length equals 16 residues. With 3 bases removed from V and 2 bases from J, the gap between germline ends came to 14 bases. CDR3 in amino acids: CASSHRSGATGNTIYF. CDR3 DNA sequence: TGTGCCAGCAGCCACCGTTCAGGTGCGACTGGAAACACCATATATTTT.

The chain couples TRBV5-5 to TRBJ1-2, with D uncertain. The V end lost 3 bases, the J end lost 5 bases, and 23 bases lay between the germline ends. CDR3 size: 17 residues. In germline, CDR1 is SGHKS, CDR2 YYEKEE (reference sequence). CDR3 sequence: CASSSDVGEAFQYGYTF. The CDR3, as DNA: TGTGCCAGCAGCTCCGATGTTGGAGAGGCCTTCCAATATGGCTACACCTTC.

This clone was detected only once. The chain combines TRBV27 with TRBJ2-5; D remains ambiguous. Germline V gene lookup returns CDR1 MNHEY and CDR2 SMNVEV (reference sequence). V shed 5 bases and J shed 7 bases, with 5 bases lying between them. The CDR3 runs to 10 residues. The CDR3 protein is CASSQWTQYF. The CDR3 DNA sequence: TGTGCCAGCAGTCAATGGACCCAGTACTTC.

The CDR3 region is CASRDSYNEQFF. The CDR3 nucleotides read TGTGCCAGCCGGGACAGTTACAATGAGCAGTTCTTC. The chain employs TRBV28 and TRBJ2-1; 7 bases map to TRBD1. Germline V gives CDR1 MDHEN, CDR2 SYDVKM. Trimming took 8 bases from V and 4 from J; bases not matched to a gene: 2. CDR3 length: 12 amino acids.

This sequence joins TRBV19 and TRBJ2-2; D unresolved. This CDR3 is 14 amino acids long. With 3 bases removed from V and 0 bases from J, the gap between germline ends came to 5 bases. From germline, CDR1 is LNHDA and CDR2 SQIVND (reference sequence). CDR3 nucleotides: TGTGCCAGTAGTATCTCCTCGAACACCGGGGAGCTGTTTTTT. Residues: CASSISSNTGELFF.

This rearrangement joins TRBV6-5 to TRBJ2-3, with TRBD1 matching 7 bases. This CDR3 has 13 amino acids. The junction had 8 bases not matched to a gene; V was cut back by 6 bases and J by 8 bases. In germline, CDR1 is MNHEY, CDR2 SVGAGI. The CDR3 DNA is TGTGCCAGCAGCGCACAGGGGCCGGTTACGCAGTATTTT. It is translated as CASSAQGPVTQYF.

CDR3 amino acids: CASSVGHRGNYGYTF. The CDR3 DNA reads TGTGCCAGCAGCGTAGGTCACAGGGGTAACTATGGCTACACCTTC. The rearrangement uses TRBV9 and TRBJ1-2; 7 nucleotides agree with TRBD1. This CDR3 region has 15 residues. Germline loops: CDR1 SGDLS, CDR2 YYNGEE. The V gene end was trimmed by 0 bases and the J gene end by 1 base; junction bases not matched to a gene: 3.

V gene TRBV28 combines with J gene TRBJ2-7, with 8 bases fitting TRBD1. Per the germline V gene, CDR1 is MDHEN and CDR2 is SYDVKM. V dropped 4 bases and J dropped 1; count of bases not matched to a gene: 3. CDR3 length equals 14 residues. The CDR3 reads CASSSGQGSYEQYF. In DNA, the CDR3 is TGTGCCAGCAGTTCCGGACAGGGATCCTACGAGCAGTACTTC.

The V and J genes are TRBV11-2 and TRBJ2-7; no firm D call. Trimming stripped 7 bases from V and 6 bases from J, with 16 bases between. From germline, CDR1 is SGHAT and CDR2 FQNNGV. This CDR3 spans 13 amino acids. CDR3 sequence (DNA): TGTGCCAGCACAGCGACTCGCGGCGCCGAGCAGTACTTC. Protein: CASTATRGAEQYF.

Concerning this clone: This sample includes further DNA sequences coding for the same CDR3. The chain uses TRBV18 and TRBJ2-1; 8 bases match TRBD2. V dropped 3 bases and J dropped 3; count of bases not matched to a gene: 4. Germline V CDR1 and CDR2: KGHSH, LQKENI. The CDR3 loop spans 15 amino acids. Here the CDR3 DNA reads TGTGCCAGCTCACCGATAGCGGGGAACTACAATGAGCAGTTCTTC. This sequence encodes CASSPIAGNYNEQFF.

In this sample, this clone turned up once. The chain carries TRBV4-1 and TRBJ1-1; D is ambiguous. CDR3 length equals 13 residues. Per the germline V gene, CDR1 is MGHRA and CDR2 is YSYEKL. Trimming pared 0 bases from V and 3 bases from J, leaving 5 bases between. Here the CDR3 DNA reads TGCGCCAGCAGCCAAGATCAATACACTGAAGCTTTCTTT. Residues: CASSQDQYTEAFF.

Note on this clone: Its ends do not fully match the called genes, so a read error is possible. J is TRBJ1-5 and V is TRBV19, with D possibly being TRBD1 (6 bases). This CDR3 region has 20 residues. CDR1 and CDR2 (germline): LNHDA, SQIVND (reference sequence). This CDR3 reads CASSLEQGAKRGNLLKPQHF. Written as DNA, the CDR3 is TGTGCCAGTAGTTTAGAACAGGGTGCGAAAAGGGGGAATCTATTAAAGCCCCAGCATTTT.

The chain joins TRBV5-5 to TRBJ1-1; no reliable D call. The V end lost 0 bases, the J end lost 6 bases, and 6 bases lay between the germline ends. Germline CDR1 and CDR2: SGHKS and YYEKEE (reference sequence). The CDR3 contains 12 residues. The CDR3 sequence is CASSLVFPEAFF. CDR3 DNA: TGTGCCAGCAGCTTGGTCTTCCCTGAAGCTTTCTTT.

The genes are TRBV5-1 and TRBJ1-1, with D perhaps TRBD1 (6 bases). Looked up from germline, CDR1 is SGHRS and CDR2 is YFSETQ. The CDR3 runs 18 residues. Trimming took 2 bases from V and 0 from J, leaving 20 bases between them. CDR3 sequence (DNA): TGCGCCAGCAGCTTCCTCAGACAAGAACAGGGAATGAACACTGAAGCTTTCTTT. This gives the protein CASSFLRQEQGMNTEAFF. Variable domain in full (rest from reference TRBV5-1 and TRBJ1-1): KAGVTQTPRYLIKTRGQQVTLSCSPISGHRSVSWYQQTPGQGLQFLFEYFSETQRNKGNFPGRFSGRQFSNSRSEMNVSTLELGDSALYLCASSFLRQEQGMNTEAFFGQGTRLTVV.